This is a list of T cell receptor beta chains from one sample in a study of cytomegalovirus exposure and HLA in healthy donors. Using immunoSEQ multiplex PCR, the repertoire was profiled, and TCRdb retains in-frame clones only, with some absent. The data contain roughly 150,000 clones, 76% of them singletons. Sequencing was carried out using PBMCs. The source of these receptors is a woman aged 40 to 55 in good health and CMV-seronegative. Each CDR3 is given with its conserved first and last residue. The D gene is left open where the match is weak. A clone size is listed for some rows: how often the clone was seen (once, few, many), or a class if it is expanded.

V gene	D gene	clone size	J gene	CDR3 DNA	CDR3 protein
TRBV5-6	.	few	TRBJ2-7	TGTGCCAGCAGCGCAGGGGTCTACGAGCAGTACTTC	CASSAGVYEQYF
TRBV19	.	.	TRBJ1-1	TGTGCCAGTAGTATAGGGCAGGGATACACTGAAGCTTTCTTT	CASSIGQGYTEAFF
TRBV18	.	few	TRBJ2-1	TGTGCCAGTTCCTTTGGTTCGGGAGCTAAGTGGGATGAGCAGTTCTTC	CASSFGSGAKWDEQFF
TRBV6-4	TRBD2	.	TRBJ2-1	TGTGCCAGCAGTCCCGGGACTAGCGGGGGGAATGAGCAGTTCTTC	CASSPGTSGGNEQFF
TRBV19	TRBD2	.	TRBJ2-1	TGTGCCAGTAGGACGGGACTAGCGGGAGTCGATGAGCAGTTCTTC	CASRTGLAGVDEQFF
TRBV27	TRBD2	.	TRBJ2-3	TGTGCCAGAACTCCTAGGACTAGCGGGATCACAGATACGCAGTATTTT	CARTPRTSGITDTQYF
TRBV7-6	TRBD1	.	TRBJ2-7	TGTGCCAGCAGCCTGGGACAGGGCTACTCCTACGAGCAGTACTTC	CASSLGQGYSYEQYF
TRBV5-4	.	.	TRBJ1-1	TGTGCCAGCAGCTTGGACAGGGACACTGAAGCTTTCTTT	CASSLDRDTEAFF
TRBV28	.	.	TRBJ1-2	TGTGCCAGCAGTAACAGGAGAGGGGGTGGCTACACCTTC	CASSNRRGGGYTF
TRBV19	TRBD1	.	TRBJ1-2	TGTGCCAGTAGTAGGGACAGAGCTAACTATGGCTACACCTTC	CASSRDRANYGYTF
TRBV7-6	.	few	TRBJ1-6	TGTGCCAGCAGCTACACAGGGTATAATTCACCCCTCCACTTT	CASSYTGYNSPLHF
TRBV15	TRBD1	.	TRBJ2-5	TGTGCCACCAGCAGGCAGGGACAGGGAAGGGAGACCCAGTACTTC	CATSRQGQGRETQYF
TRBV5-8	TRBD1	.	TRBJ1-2	TGTGCCAGCAGCTTGAAGGGACAGGGGGCGTTCGTCTATGGCTACACCTTC	CASSLKGQGAFVYGYTF
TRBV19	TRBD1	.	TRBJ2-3	TGTGCCACTACCTGGGACAGGGGTAGCACAGATACGCAGTATTTT	CATTWDRGSTDTQYF
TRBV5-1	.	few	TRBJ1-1	TGCGCCAGCACCGGAATGGACAGTATGAACACTGAAGCTTTCTTT	CASTGMDSMNTEAFF
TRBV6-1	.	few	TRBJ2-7	TGTGCCAGTTGCCTGATCGCTTTATTGAGTTACGAGCAGTACTTC	CASCLIALLSYEQYF
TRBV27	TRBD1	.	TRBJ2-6	TGTGCCAGCAGGACAGGGACTGGGGCCAACGTCCTGACTTTC	CASRTGTGANVLTF
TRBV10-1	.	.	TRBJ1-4	TGCGCCAGCAGTGAGGGGGCAGGGGAAGAAAAACTGTTTTTT	CASSEGAGEEKLFF
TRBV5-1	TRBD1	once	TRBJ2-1	TGCGCCAGCAGCCCGGGACAGCTAGGCGATGAGCAGTTCTTC	CASSPGQLGDEQFF
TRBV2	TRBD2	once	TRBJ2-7	TGTGCCAGCAGGGGGACTAGCGGGTCCTACGAGCAGTACTTC	CASRGTSGSYEQYF
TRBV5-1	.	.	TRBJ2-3	TGCGCCAGCGTTTCTAGCACAGATACGCAGTATTTT	CASVSSTDTQYF
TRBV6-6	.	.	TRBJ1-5	TGTGCCAGCAGTTCTACTACAGGGTGGAATCAGCCCCAGCATTTT	CASSSTTGWNQPQHF
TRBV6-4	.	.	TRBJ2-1	TGTGCCAGCAGTGACTCTTTCGGGAGCTCCTACAATGAGCAGTTCTTC	CASSDSFGSSYNEQFF
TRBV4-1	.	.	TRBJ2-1	TGCGCCAGCAGCCAGGGAGATTCGTCCTTTGAGCAGTTCTTC	CASSQGDSSFEQFF
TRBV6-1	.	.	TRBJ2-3	TGTGCCAGCACCCCGAGAGTGATTAAGGATACGCAGTATTTT	CASTPRVIKDTQYF
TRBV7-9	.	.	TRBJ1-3	TGTTCCAGCAGCTTGCAGCTAGCTTCTGGAAACACCATATATTTT	CSSSLQLASGNTIYF
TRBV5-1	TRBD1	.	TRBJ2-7	TGCGCCAGCAGCCCCACCGGGACAGGGGGTTACGCGCAGTACTTC	CASSPTGTGGYAQYF
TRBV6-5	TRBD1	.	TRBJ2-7	TGTGCCAGCAGTTACTCGACAGGGGGGACCTACGAGCAGTACTTC	CASSYSTGGTYEQYF
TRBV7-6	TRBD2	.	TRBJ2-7	TGTGCCAGCAGCTCCTTGCGGGACGGGGGGGTGTACGAGCAGTACTTC	CASSSLRDGGVYEQYF
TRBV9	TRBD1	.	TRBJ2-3	TGTGCCAGCAGCGGACCACAGGGGTCCTTCGGAGATACGCAGTATTTT	CASSGPQGSFGDTQYF
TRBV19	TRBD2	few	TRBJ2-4	TGTGCCAGTAGGGGGGGGGTCTTCAGAGCCAAAAACATTCAGTACTTC	CASRGGVFRAKNIQYF
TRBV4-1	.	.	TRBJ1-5	TGCGCCAGCAGCAAGGGCTCGGGAAGAAATCAGCCCCAGCATTTT	CASSKGSGRNQPQHF
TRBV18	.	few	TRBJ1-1	TGTGCCAGCTCATCGGGATCAAACACTGAAGCTTTCTTT	CASSSGSNTEAFF
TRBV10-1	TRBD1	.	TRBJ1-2	TGCGCCAGCAGTGAACGACAGGGATATGGCTACACCTTC	CASSERQGYGYTF
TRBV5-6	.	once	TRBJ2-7	TGTGCCAGCAGCTTGTCCTGGGGCCACTCCTACGAGCAGTACTTC	CASSLSWGHSYEQYF
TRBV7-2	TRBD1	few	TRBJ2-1	TGTGCCAGCAGCCGAGGGACAGGGCCAAGCTCCTACAATGAGCAGTTCTTC	CASSRGTGPSSYNEQFF
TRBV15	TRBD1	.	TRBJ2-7	TGTGCCACCAGCCGGACAGGGTCCCACGAGCAGTACTTC	CATSRTGSHEQYF
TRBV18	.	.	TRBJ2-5	TGTGCCAGCTCACCAGACAGGAACGGCGAGACCCAGTACTTC	CASSPDRNGETQYF
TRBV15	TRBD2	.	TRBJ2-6	TGTGCCACCAGCAGAAACGGGGGGACTGGGGCCAACGTCCTGACTTTC	CATSRNGGTGANVLTF
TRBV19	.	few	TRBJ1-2	TGTGCCAGTCGAACCTCAGGCTTAGGTGGCTACACCTTC	CASRTSGLGGYTF
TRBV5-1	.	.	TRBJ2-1	TGCGCCAGCAGCTTGAATGGGGGCTTGTCCTACAATGAGCAGTTCTTC	CASSLNGGLSYNEQFF
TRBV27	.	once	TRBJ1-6	TGTGCCAGCAGTTTAAGGGACTCAAGCTTGGGTTCACCCCTCCACTTT	CASSLRDSSLGSPLHF
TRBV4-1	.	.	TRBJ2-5	TGCGCCAGCAGCCAAGATCTTGTGAAAGGAGTAGAGACCCAGTACTTC	CASSQDLVKGVETQYF
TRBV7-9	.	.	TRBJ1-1	TGTGCCAGCAGCCTCAGGGGTGGGGACACTGAAGCTTTCTTT	CASSLRGGDTEAFF
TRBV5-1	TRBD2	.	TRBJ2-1	TGCGCCAGCAGCTTGGTCCCCGGGACTAGCGGGGGAAATGAGCAGTTCTTC	CASSLVPGTSGGNEQFF
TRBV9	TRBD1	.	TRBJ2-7	TGTGCCAGCAGCCCTGGACAGGGTCCCTACGAGCAGTACTTC	CASSPGQGPYEQYF